The entry below describes one T cell receptor (beta chain). A much larger clone differs from this one at a single base, so this may be a read error. The data were taken from a study of regulatory T cells in long-lasting Graves disease. Through Arm-PCR of CDR3 regions and iRepertoire HTBI primers, TCR beta libraries were built. TCRdb re-called the multiplex PCR reads with MiXCR, one entry per CDR3 protein. In the table there are roughly 420,000 distinct CDR3 sequences, roughly 15% of which are singletons. The sample's time point: newly diagnosed GD, antithyroid drugs for less than 3 months. Isolated PBMC RNA provided the starting material for the TCR library. Germline V lookup: CDR1 SGHTA, CDR2 FQGNSA. This CDR3 region has 17 residues. The same specimen was also included in a second study, on T cells in Graves' hyperthyroidism and ophthalmopathy.

This material consisted of peripheral blood mononuclear cells (PBMCs), taken at new diagnosis, from a patient treated with antithyroid drugs. V and J are TRBV7-2 and TRBJ2-7; 11 bases are shared with TRBD2. The TCR sequence derives from a young woman with Graves disease. CDR3 sequence: CARSLVGMGLAAYEQYF. DNA for the CDR3: TGTGCCAGAAGCTTAGTAGGTATGGGACTAGCGGCCTACGAGCAGTACTTC.